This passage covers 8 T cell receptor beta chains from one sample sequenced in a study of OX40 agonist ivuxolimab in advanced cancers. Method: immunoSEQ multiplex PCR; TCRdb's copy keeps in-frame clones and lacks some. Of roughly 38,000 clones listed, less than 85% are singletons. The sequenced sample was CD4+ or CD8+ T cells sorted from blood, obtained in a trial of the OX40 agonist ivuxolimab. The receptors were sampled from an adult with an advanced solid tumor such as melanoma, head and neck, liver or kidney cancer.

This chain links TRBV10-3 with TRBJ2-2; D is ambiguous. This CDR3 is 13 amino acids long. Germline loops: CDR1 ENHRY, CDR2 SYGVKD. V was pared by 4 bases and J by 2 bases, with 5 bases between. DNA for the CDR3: TGTGCCATCAGTGGTACAAACACCGGGGAGCTGTTTTTT. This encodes CAISGTNTGELFF.

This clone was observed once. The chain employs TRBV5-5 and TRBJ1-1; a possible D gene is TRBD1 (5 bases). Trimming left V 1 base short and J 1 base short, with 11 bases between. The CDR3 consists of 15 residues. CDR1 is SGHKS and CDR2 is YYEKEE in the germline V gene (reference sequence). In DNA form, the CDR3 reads TGTGCCAGCAGCTTGACCGGGACCAAGAACACTGAAGCTTTCTTT. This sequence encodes CASSLTGTKNTEAFF.

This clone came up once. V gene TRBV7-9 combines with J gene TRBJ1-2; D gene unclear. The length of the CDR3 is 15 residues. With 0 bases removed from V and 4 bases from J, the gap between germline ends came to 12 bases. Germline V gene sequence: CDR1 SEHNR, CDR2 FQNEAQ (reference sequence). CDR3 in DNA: TGTGCCAGCAGCTTAGCCCCCACAGAAAGCTATGGCTACACCTTC. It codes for CASSLAPTESYGYTF.

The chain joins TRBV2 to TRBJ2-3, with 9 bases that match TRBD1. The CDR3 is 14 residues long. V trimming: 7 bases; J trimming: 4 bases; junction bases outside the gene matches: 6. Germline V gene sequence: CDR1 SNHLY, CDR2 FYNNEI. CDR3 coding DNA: TGTGCCAGCAATTACAGGGGGCCATCAGATACGCAGTATTTT. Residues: CASNYRGPSDTQYF.

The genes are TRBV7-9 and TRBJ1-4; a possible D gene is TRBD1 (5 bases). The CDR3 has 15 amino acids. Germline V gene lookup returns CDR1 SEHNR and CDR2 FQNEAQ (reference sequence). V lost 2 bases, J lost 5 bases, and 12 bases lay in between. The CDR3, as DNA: TGTGCCAGCAGCTTAACTTCGGGGGAGAATGAAAAACTGTTTTTT. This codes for CASSLTSGENEKLFF.

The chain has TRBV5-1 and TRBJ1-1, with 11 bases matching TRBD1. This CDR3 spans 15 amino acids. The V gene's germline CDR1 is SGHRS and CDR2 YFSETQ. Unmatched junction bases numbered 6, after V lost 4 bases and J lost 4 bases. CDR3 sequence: CASSPRTGGITEAFF. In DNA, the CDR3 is TGCGCCAGCAGCCCCAGGACAGGGGGCATCACTGAAGCTTTCTTT.

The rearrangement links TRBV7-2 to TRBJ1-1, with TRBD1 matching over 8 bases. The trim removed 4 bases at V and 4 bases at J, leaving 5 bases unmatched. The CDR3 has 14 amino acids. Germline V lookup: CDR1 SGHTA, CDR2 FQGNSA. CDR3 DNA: TGTGCCAGCAGCTCCCAGGGGGCGCGCACTGAAGCTTTCTTT. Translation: CASSSQGARTEAFF.

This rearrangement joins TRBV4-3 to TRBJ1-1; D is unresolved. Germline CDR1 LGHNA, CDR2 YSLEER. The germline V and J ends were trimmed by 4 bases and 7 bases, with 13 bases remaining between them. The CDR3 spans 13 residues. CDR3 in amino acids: CASSPQPGREAFF. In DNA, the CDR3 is TGCGCCAGCAGCCCCCAACCTGGACGTGAAGCTTTCTTT.